This T cell receptor beta chain was recovered during a study of blood T cell repertoires in COVID-19. About the study: Specimens from acute and convalescent COVID-19 originated in the United States, Italy and Spain. Sources were T cells, B-cell-depleted T cells, or PBMCs; the material itself was cDNA or gDNA.

Under the authors' procedure: Amplification of reference gene primers provided the estimated nucleated cell counts. Sequencing used immunoSEQ multiplex PCR; TCRdb keeps in-frame clones, though not all of them. Clonal size and the V and J genes are those of that table, whereas D and trimming came from the DNA. The sample has approximately 300,000 clones; 85% to 90% are singletons. Input material: peripheral blood. The sequence was obtained from a woman between 50 and 59 years old with active or convalescent COVID-19.

The CDR3 nucleotides are TGTGCCAGCAGCCCACAGGGACAGGGGGATGGCTACACCTTC. Protein product: CASSPQGQGDGYTF. This chain uses TRBV7-3 with TRBJ1-2, with TRBD1 matching 11 bases. The germline gives CDR1 SGHTA, CDR2 FQGTGA. CDR3 length: 14 amino acids. Trimming took 5 bases from V and 6 from J; bases not matched to a gene: 5.